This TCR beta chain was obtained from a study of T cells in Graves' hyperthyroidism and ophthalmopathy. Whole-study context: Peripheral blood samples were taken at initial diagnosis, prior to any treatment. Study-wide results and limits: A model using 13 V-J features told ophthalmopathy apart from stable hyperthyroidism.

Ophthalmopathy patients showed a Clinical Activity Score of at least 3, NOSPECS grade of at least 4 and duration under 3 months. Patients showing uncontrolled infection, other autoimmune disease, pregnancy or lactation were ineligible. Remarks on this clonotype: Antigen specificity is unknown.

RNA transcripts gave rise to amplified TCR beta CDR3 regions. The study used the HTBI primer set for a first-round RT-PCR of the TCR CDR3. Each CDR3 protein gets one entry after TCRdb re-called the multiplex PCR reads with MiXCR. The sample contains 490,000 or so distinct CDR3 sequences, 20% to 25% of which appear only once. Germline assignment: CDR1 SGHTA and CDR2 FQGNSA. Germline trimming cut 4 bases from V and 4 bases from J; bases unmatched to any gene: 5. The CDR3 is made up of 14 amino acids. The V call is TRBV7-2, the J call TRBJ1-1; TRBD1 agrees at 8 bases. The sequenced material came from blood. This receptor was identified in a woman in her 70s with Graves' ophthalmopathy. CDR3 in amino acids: CASSSQGATTEAFF. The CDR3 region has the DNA TGTGCCAGCAGCTCCCAGGGGGCGACCACTGAAGCTTTCTTT.